Below are 18 T cell receptor beta chains sequenced from a single sample in a study of identical twins. TCRdb re-derived calls from the 5' RACE reads in MiXCR, one entry per CDR3 protein. The table records approximately 690,000 distinct CDR3 sequences, around 6% of them present only once. Sequences were obtained from naive T cells sorted from blood. These receptors all stem from a man between 18 and 29 years old in good health.

The rearrangement links TRBV7-3 to TRBJ2-1; weak D call: TRBD2 (5 bases). The CDR3 is 16 amino acids. The V gene lost 5 bases and the J gene lost 0 bases, with 14 bases spanning the gap. The germline V gene encodes CDR1 SGHTA and CDR2 FQGTGA. CDR3 in amino acids: CASSVAGESSYNEQFF. CDR3 DNA sequence: TGTGCCAGCAGCGTCGCCGGGGAGAGCTCCTACAATGAGCAGTTCTTC.

In this sample, this clonotype turned up many times. In nucleotides, the CDR3 is TGTGCCAGCATCCCCGGTAACGTGAACACTGAAGCTTTCTTT. Translating gives CASIPGNVNTEAFF. The chain uses TRBV12-3 or TRBV12-4 and TRBJ1-1, with D uncertain. The CDR3 length is 14 residues. The germline V and J ends were trimmed by 7 bases and 0 bases, with 12 bases remaining between them.

This clonotype was observed many times. The chain links TRBV27 to TRBJ2-3; the match to TRBD2 covers 10 bases. CDR1 and CDR2 (germline): MNHEY, SMNVEV (reference sequence). V lost 1 base, J lost 1 base, and 5 bases stayed unmatched. This CDR3 contains 17 residues. The CDR3 DNA is TGTGCCAGCAGTTTATTCCCCCTAGCGGGAGGCACAGATACGCAGTATTTT. Its translation is CASSLFPLAGGTDTQYF.

This clonotype was seen repeatedly, ten times or more. J is TRBJ2-5 and V is TRBV12-3 or TRBV12-4, with D possibly being TRBD2 (5 bases). V shed 6 bases and J shed 5 bases, with 16 bases lying between them. This CDR3 region has 14 residues. Here the CDR3 DNA reads TGTGCCAGCAGCCCCGAGGGTTTCGGGGAGACCCAGTACTTC. Protein sequence: CASSPEGFGETQYF.

V gene TRBV14 combines with J gene TRBJ2-7; D remains unclear. The CDR3 length is 13 residues. Trimming shortened V by 3 bases and J by 2 bases, and 8 bases separated the two germline ends. Germline V gene lookup returns CDR1 SGHDN and CDR2 FVKESK. CDR3 sequence reads: CASSQAVPYEQYF. The CDR3 coding sequence is TGTGCCAGCAGCCAGGCCGTCCCCTACGAGCAGTACTTC.

This clonotype has more than one count but fewer than ten. The V gene is TRBV12-3 or TRBV12-4, the J gene TRBJ2-3; TRBD2 matches at 8 bases. Trimming took 2 bases from V and 4 from J; bases not matched to a gene: 11. CDR3 size: 17 residues. CDR3 region: CASSLPSAGVSPDTQYF. Written as DNA, the CDR3 is TGTGCCAGCAGTTTACCCTCAGCGGGAGTCAGCCCAGATACGCAGTATTTT.

This clonotype was seen repeatedly, ten times or more. The V and J genes are TRBV5-1 and TRBJ2-2; no definite D call. Per the germline V gene, CDR1 is SGHRS and CDR2 is YFSETQ. V lost 0 bases and J lost 10, with 7 bases in between. This CDR3 has 12 residues. Here the CDR3 DNA reads TGCGCCAGCAGCTTGGGAAGGGAGGAGCTGTTTTTT. It codes for CASSLGREELFF.

For this clonotype: Possible read error: a much larger clone is one base away. V and J are TRBV2 and TRBJ2-1; 7 positions agree with TRBD2. This CDR3 has 14 amino acids. Germline lookup yields CDR1 SNHLY and CDR2 FYNNEI. With 7 bases clipped from V and 0 bases from J, the junction kept 3 bases outside the gene matches. CDR3 in amino acids: CASTGTNSYNEQFF. In nucleotides, the CDR3 is TGTGCCAGCACCGGGACTAACTCCTACAATGAGCAGTTCTTC.

The V and J genes are TRBV3-1 and TRBJ2-5, with D possibly being TRBD2 (5 bases). CDR3 length equals 16 residues. V was clipped by 2 bases and J by 4 bases, with 17 bases between them. Germline-derived CDR1 and CDR2 are LGHDT and YNNKEL (reference sequence). CDR3 protein: CASSQPQTGKIETQYF. The CDR3 DNA is TGTGCCAGCAGCCAACCTCAGACGGGAAAAATAGAGACCCAGTACTTC.

The chain couples TRBV5-1 to TRBJ2-2, with D unclear. Germline V lookup: CDR1 SGHRS, CDR2 YFSETQ. The CDR3 length is 13 residues. V was shortened by 0 bases and J by 7 bases, with 7 bases between the two germline ends. The CDR3 DNA reads TGCGCCAGCAGCTTGGATGAGTTCGGGGAGCTGTTTTTT. The encoded protein is CASSLDEFGELFF.

This clonotype was seen many times. The V call is TRBV29-1, the J call TRBJ2-1, with a possible D match to TRBD2 (5 bases). Germline V gene lookup returns CDR1 SQVTM and CDR2 ANQGSEA. The CDR3 has 13 residues. The V end lost 8 bases, the J end lost 5 bases, and 16 bases lay between the germline ends. The CDR3 DNA reads as TGCAGCACCCGACACGGGGTCCACAATGAGCAGTTCTTC. Protein sequence: CSTRHGVHNEQFF.

This chain links TRBV11-2 with TRBJ2-7, with 11 nucleotides matching TRBD2. J lost 4 bases, V lost 1 base, and 12 bases had no gene match. CDR3 length: 18 amino acids. From germline, CDR1 is SGHAT and CDR2 FQNNGV. The CDR3 coding sequence is TGTGCCAGCAGCTTAGGCCCCGCCGCCCGGACTAGCGGGTACGAGCAGTACGTC. It yields the protein CASSLGPAARTSGYEQYV.

This clonotype was counted many times. The chain uses TRBV29-1 and TRBJ1-1; weak D call: TRBD1 (5 bases). With 7 bases removed from V and 3 bases from J, the gap between germline ends came to 15 bases. Germline V CDR1 and CDR2: SQVTM, ANQGSEA. This CDR3 has 13 amino acids. The CDR3 is CSARWGGDTEAFF. CDR3 DNA sequence: TGCAGCGCCAGATGGGGAGGGGACACTGAAGCTTTCTTT.

In its sample, this clonotype was seen a few times. This rearrangement joins TRBV13 to TRBJ1-2, with TRBD1 matching over 9 bases. V lost 3 bases and J lost 1; bases outside the gene matches: 9. The CDR3 length is 17 residues. Looked up from germline, CDR1 is PRHDT and CDR2 is FYEKMQ (reference sequence). The CDR3 bases are TGTGCCAGCAGCTTCCGTGGGACAGGGCTTCTTAACTATGGCTACACCTTC. Translated, it gives CASSFRGTGLLNYGYTF.

This clonotype has at least ten counts. The genes are TRBV9 and TRBJ2-1, with D possibly being TRBD2 (6 bases). The germline V and J ends were trimmed by 3 bases and 7 bases, with 14 bases remaining between them. Germline CDR1 and CDR2: SGDLS and YYNGEE. The CDR3 totals 14 residues. CDR3 nucleotide sequence: TGTGCCAGCAGCGCGCTAGCGAGGGGTAATGAGCAGTTCTTC. Its translation is CASSALARGNEQFF. The whole variable domain, filled in from reference TRBV9 and TRBJ2-1, reads DSGVTQTPKHLITATGQRVTLRCSPRSGDLSVYWYQQSLDQGLQFLIQYYNGEERAKGNILERFSAQQFPDLHSELNLSSLELGDSALYFCASSALARGNEQFFGPGTRLTVL.

The gene calls are TRBV28 and TRBJ2-1; the D is unclear. The V and J ends lost 3 bases and 0 bases respectively, with 12 bases between them. Per germline, CDR1 MDHEN and CDR2 SYDVKM. The CDR3 spans 16 residues. The CDR3 spells CASSLGWSSSYNEQFF. In DNA, the CDR3 is TGTGCCAGCAGTTTGGGCTGGTCAAGCTCCTACAATGAGCAGTTCTTC. Variable domain in full (rest from reference TRBV28 and TRBJ2-1): DVKVTQSSRYLVKRTGEKVFLECVQDMDHENMFWYRQDPGLGLRLIYFSYDVKMKEKGDIPEGYSVSREKKERFSLILESASTNQTSMYLCASSLGWSSSYNEQFFGPGTRLTVL.

A note on this clonotype: A much larger clone differs by one base, so this may be a read error. The DNA of the CDR3 is TGTGCCAGCCCACCATCGAAGGGACTGGAAAAACTGTTTTTT. This gives the protein CASPPSKGLEKLFF. The rearrangement joins TRBV18 to TRBJ1-4; tentatively, D is TRBD1 (5 bases). The length of the CDR3 is 14 residues. Germline values: CDR1 KGHSH, CDR2 LQKENI.

This rearrangement joins TRBV12-3 or TRBV12-4 to TRBJ1-1, with 8 bases that match TRBD1. J was trimmed by 8 bases and V by 6 bases; bases with no gene match: 2. The CDR3 spans 11 residues. The chain's CDR3 is CASRYRGEAFF. DNA for the CDR3: TGTGCCAGCAGGTACAGGGGGGAAGCTTTCTTT.